Below are 29 T cell receptor beta chains sequenced from a single sample in a study of blood T cell repertoires in COVID-19. TCRdb's copy holds only in-frame clones and misses some; the assay was immunoSEQ multiplex PCR. The top ten hold 0.95% of the sample, which has some 150,000 clones, roughly 86% seen once. Material for sequencing was peripheral blood. The receptor set was obtained from a woman aged 50 to 60 with acute or convalescent COVID-19.

This CDR3 is CASSKPPRIGNTGELFF. As DNA, the CDR3 is TGTGCCAGTAGTAAGCCCCCTCGTATTGGGAACACCGGGGAGCTGTTTTTT. J is TRBJ2-2 and V is TRBV19; D is ambiguous. V gave up 4 bases and J gave up 1 base, with 16 bases separating them. The CDR3 runs 17 residues. The germline gives CDR1 LNHDA, CDR2 SQIVND (reference sequence).

This chain links TRBV11-2 with TRBJ1-3; possible D gene TRBD1, 6 bases. The CDR3 runs 17 residues. The V gene's germline CDR1 is SGHAT and CDR2 FQNNGV. Deletions cut 5 bases from V and 7 bases from J, with 24 bases between. CDR3 sequence reads: CASSENPTWGQENTIYF. The CDR3 bases are TGTGCCAGCAGCGAAAACCCTACTTGGGGGCAGGAGAACACCATATATTTT.

The rearrangement uses TRBV4-1 and TRBJ1-5; 7 bases line up with TRBD1. V was pared by 4 bases and J by 2 bases, with 5 bases of the junction left unmatched. Per germline, CDR1 MGHRA and CDR2 YSYEKL. CDR3 size: 15 residues. The CDR3 DNA reads TGCGCCAGCAGCCCGACAGGGCCCGGCAATCAGCCCCAGCATTTT. This encodes CASSPTGPGNQPQHF.

The chain is built from TRBV21-1 and TRBJ1-2; TRBD1, as called in the table, went unchecked against the DNA. TRBV21-1 corresponds to a pseudogene. The CDR3 covers 15 residues. This chain's CDR3 is CASSPTGGAFEGYTF. In nucleotides, the CDR3 is TGTGCCAGCAGCCCTACAGGGGGCGCGTTTGAGGGCTACACCTTC.

V is TRBV19 and J is TRBJ2-3; D perhaps matches TRBD2 (5 bases). Trimming took 7 bases from V and 2 from J, leaving 22 bases between them. Germline assignment: CDR1 LNHDA and CDR2 SQIVND (reference sequence). The CDR3 is 17 residues long. In nucleotides, the CDR3 is TGTGCCAGTACCCCCGGCGGGCGGGTCGTTCCCACAGATACGCAGTATTTT. This gives the protein CASTPGGRVVPTDTQYF.

The chain employs TRBV19 and TRBJ1-1; 9 nucleotides match TRBD1. This CDR3 spans 15 amino acids. CDR1 is LNHDA and CDR2 is SQIVND in the germline V gene (reference sequence). After removal of 3 bases from V and 2 bases from J, the junction contained 4 bases not matched to a gene. The CDR3 region is CASSMDRGKNTEAFF. For the CDR3, the DNA is TGTGCCAGTAGTATGGACAGGGGAAAAAACACTGAAGCTTTCTTT.

J is TRBJ2-3 and V is TRBV19, with 10 bases identical to TRBD2. With 3 bases clipped from V and 1 base from J, the junction kept 1 base outside the gene matches. The CDR3 sequence is 15 residues long. CDR1 and CDR2 from the germline V gene are LNHDA and SQIVND (reference sequence). The CDR3 nucleotides read TGTGCCAGTAGTATTACTAGCGGGGGCACAGATACGCAGTATTTT. As protein: CASSITSGGTDTQYF.

This clone has just one count. The chain combines TRBV9 with TRBJ1-3; perhaps TRBD1 as D (5 bases). Germline V CDR1 and CDR2: SGDLS, YYNGEE. The CDR3 contains 17 residues. V shed 3 bases and J shed 4 bases, with 20 bases lying between them. CDR3 protein: CASSGGVGGIFGNTIYF. CDR3 sequence (DNA): TGTGCCAGCAGCGGGGGCGTGGGTGGGATTTTCGGAAACACCATATATTTT.

The CDR3 sequence: CASSMRLGQPQHF. The DNA of the CDR3 is TGTGCCAGTAGTATGAGGTTGGGTCAGCCCCAGCATTTT. The chain is built from TRBV19 and TRBJ1-5, with no clear D. This CDR3 spans 13 amino acids. Germline loops: CDR1 LNHDA, CDR2 SQIVND (reference sequence). V lost 3 bases, J lost 6 bases, and 9 bases lay in between.

This chain links TRBV30 with TRBJ2-2; D is ambiguous. The CDR3 runs to 14 residues. The V end was cut by 4 bases, the J end by 0 bases, with 9 bases between. The germline gives CDR1 GTSNPN, CDR2 SVGIG (reference sequence). In nucleotides, the CDR3 is TGTGCCTGGAAGACAATCACGAACACCGGGGAGCTGTTTTTT. Its translation is CAWKTITNTGELFF.

This chain links TRBV7-2 with TRBJ2-5; D uncertain. CDR3 length: 11 amino acids. Trimming removed 4 bases at V and 10 bases at J, with 10 bases between. Germline-derived CDR1 and CDR2 are SGHTA and FQGNSA. CDR3 amino acids: CASSSTRGQYF. The CDR3 DNA is TGTGCCAGCAGCTCCACCCGCGGCCAGTACTTC.

This chain links TRBV19 with TRBJ1-2; TRBD1 matches at 8 bases. Germline assignment: CDR1 LNHDA and CDR2 SQIVND (reference sequence). With 2 bases clipped from V and 4 bases from J, the junction kept 3 bases outside the gene matches. The CDR3 totals 14 residues. The CDR3 nucleotides read TGTGCCAGTAGTATAAGTGGACAGGGCTATGGCTACACCTTC. Residues: CASSISGQGYGYTF. The whole variable domain, filled in from reference TRBV19 and TRBJ1-2, reads DGGITQSPKYLFRKEGQNVTLSCEQNLNHDAMYWYRQDPGQGLRLIYYSQIVNDFQKGDIAEGYSVSREKKESFPLTVTSAQKNPTAFYLCASSISGQGYGYTFGSGTRLTVV.

The rearrangement uses TRBV5-1 and TRBJ2-5; tentative D call: TRBD2 (5 bases). CDR1 is SGHRS and CDR2 is YFSETQ in the germline V gene. The CDR3 has 13 amino acids. Trimming took off 4 bases at V and 5 bases at J, with 12 bases between the two ends. This CDR3 reads CASSKGRGETQYF. CDR3 DNA: TGCGCCAGCAGCAAAGGCCGCGGGGAGACCCAGTACTTC.

This clone was detected once. V gene TRBV9 combines with J gene TRBJ2-2, with D hard to call. The germline V gene has CDR1 SGDLS and CDR2 YYNGEE. The ends were cut back, 0 bases at V and 6 bases at J, with 9 bases in the middle. The CDR3 length is 14 residues. CDR3 region: CASSVGLPAGELFF. DNA for the CDR3: TGTGCCAGCAGCGTAGGGCTCCCAGCCGGGGAGCTGTTTTTT.

The chain couples TRBV9 to TRBJ2-2; maybe TRBD1 (6 bases). Germline V lookup: CDR1 SGDLS, CDR2 YYNGEE. V was clipped by 1 base and J by 5 bases, with 9 bases between them. The CDR3 loop spans 14 amino acids. CDR3 amino acids: CASSVLQGTGELFF. The DNA of the CDR3 is TGTGCCAGCAGCGTACTGCAGGGGACCGGGGAGCTGTTTTTT.

V and J are TRBV19 and TRBJ1-6; D uncertain. CDR3 length: 16 amino acids. The V gene's germline CDR1 is LNHDA and CDR2 SQIVND (reference sequence). V lost 5 bases and J 1 base, leaving 12 bases between the germline ends. Here the CDR3 DNA reads TGTGCCAGTAGTCCTACCGCGGGGTCCTATAATTCACCCCTCCACTTT. It encodes CASSPTAGSYNSPLHF.

The CDR3 coding sequence is TGTGCCATCCCGGGAGAGGAGAGCTCCTATAATTCACCCCTCCACTTT. It specifies CAIPGEESSYNSPLHF. V usage is TRBV19 and J usage is TRBJ1-6; D remains unclear. Germline loops: CDR1 LNHDA, CDR2 SQIVND (reference sequence). Trimming stripped 10 bases from V and 0 bases from J, with 16 bases between. The CDR3 covers 16 residues. The variable domain in full, with the rest retrieved from reference TRBV19 and TRBJ1-6, is DGGITQSPKYLFRKEGQNVTLSCEQNLNHDAMYWYRQDPGQGLRLIYYSQIVNDFQKGDIAEGYSVSREKKESFPLTVTSAQKNPTAFYLCAIPGEESSYNSPLHFGNGTRLTVT.

The rearrangement links TRBV4-1 to TRBJ2-7, with 8 bases fitting TRBD1. The CDR3 contains 17 residues. V shed 1 base and J 3 bases; nucleotides not matched to a gene: 11. Germline V CDR1 and CDR2: MGHRA, YSYEKL. CDR3 loop: CASSQASIGDRGYEQYF. The CDR3 coding sequence is TGCGCCAGCAGCCAAGCCAGCATAGGTGACAGGGGCTACGAGCAGTACTTC.

The chain carries TRBV4-1 and TRBJ2-4, with TRBD2 identical over 11 bases. Germline assignment: CDR1 MGHRA and CDR2 YSYEKL. The CDR3 runs 18 residues. Germline trimming cut 2 bases from V and 0 bases from J; bases unmatched to any gene: 6. CDR3 protein: CASSQNSGGAGAKNIQYF. In DNA, the CDR3 is TGCGCCAGCAGCCAAAATAGCGGGGGGGCCGGAGCCAAAAACATTCAGTACTTC.

The CDR3 region has the DNA TGTGCTAGTGGTACTACCTACGAGCAGTACTTC. This encodes CASGTTYEQYF. The rearrangement links TRBV12-5 to TRBJ2-7, with D unclear. Germline CDR1 is LGHNT and CDR2 is FRNRAP. The CDR3 has 11 residues. V was clipped by 5 bases and J by 2 bases, with 4 bases between them.

The chain joins TRBV20-1 to TRBJ2-7, with no clear D. Germline CDR1 DFQATT, CDR2 SNEGSKA (reference sequence). Trimming shortened V by 8 bases and J by 5 bases, and 13 bases separated the two germline ends. This CDR3 spans 11 amino acids. DNA for the CDR3: TGCAGTTCCCGACTTAGACACGAGCAGTACTTC. Residues: CSSRLRHEQYF.

The chain has TRBV19 and TRBJ1-2; D not certain. Germline assignment: CDR1 LNHDA and CDR2 SQIVND (reference sequence). The V gene lost 3 bases and the J gene lost 6 bases, with 17 bases spanning the gap. The CDR3 extends over 15 amino acids. The DNA of the CDR3 is TGTGCCAGTAGTATTTCTTTGACGGGATGGAATGGCTACACCTTC. Amino acid sequence: CASSISLTGWNGYTF.

The chain joins TRBV19 to TRBJ1-2; TRBD1 might be the D (6 bases). Germline assignment: CDR1 LNHDA and CDR2 SQIVND (reference sequence). This CDR3 spans 13 amino acids. V was cut by 3 bases and J by 3 bases, with 8 bases left in between. This CDR3 is CASSIRTDYGYTF. CDR3 nucleotide sequence: TGTGCCAGTAGTATTAGGACAGACTATGGCTACACCTTC.

The rearrangement uses TRBV9 and TRBJ2-2; D might be TRBD1 (6 bases). The length of the CDR3 is 16 residues. Per the germline V gene, CDR1 is SGDLS and CDR2 is YYNGEE. Trimming took off 0 bases at V and 1 base at J, with 10 bases between the two ends. The CDR3 DNA follows: TGTGCCAGCAGCGTAGGACAGGAATGGAACACCGGGGAGCTGTTTTTT. Its translation is CASSVGQEWNTGELFF.

V usage is TRBV7-2 and J usage is TRBJ2-7, with TRBD1 matching over 10 bases. The CDR3 sequence is 15 residues long. V lost 1 base, J lost 7 bases, and 7 bases stayed unmatched. Per the germline V gene, CDR1 is SGHTA and CDR2 is FQGNSA. The CDR3 region is CASSLEGQGYREQYF. The CDR3 region has the DNA TGTGCCAGCAGCTTAGAGGGACAGGGGTATAGGGAGCAGTACTTC.

This clone was observed once. This chain uses TRBV25-1 with TRBJ1-4; weak D call: TRBD1 (5 bases). Between the trimmed V and J ends, which lost 10 bases and 6 bases, there was a span of 15 bases. Germline V gives CDR1 MGHDK, CDR2 SYGVNS. CDR3 length: 13 residues. The CDR3 loop reads CATTEGRHEKLFF. Here the CDR3 DNA reads TGTGCCACCACGGAGGGGAGGCATGAAAAACTGTTTTTT.

The sample holds one count of this clone. V gene TRBV28 combines with J gene TRBJ1-2, with TRBD1 matching over 7 bases. The CDR3 contains 13 residues. V was pared by 10 bases and J by 4 bases, with 9 bases of the junction left unmatched. Germline V CDR1 and CDR2: MDHEN, SYDVKM. CDR3 sequence (DNA): TGTGCCATCTCCTCCGGGACAGTCTATGGCTACACCTTC. Translated, it gives CAISSGTVYGYTF.

V is TRBV5-4 and J is TRBJ2-6; D uncertain. This CDR3 has 16 residues. Germline CDR1 SGHNT, CDR2 YYREEE (reference sequence). The V end lost 0 bases, the J end lost 0 bases, and 7 bases lay between the germline ends. CDR3 bases: TGTGCCAGCAGCTTGGGAGTTGCCTCTGGGGCCAACGTCCTGACTTTC. This sequence encodes CASSLGVASGANVLTF.

The chain employs TRBV18 and TRBJ1-1, with a tentative D call TRBD1 (6 bases). V was pared by 2 bases and J by 1 base, with 11 bases between. This CDR3 has 15 residues. Germline CDR1 is KGHSH and CDR2 is LQKENI. The CDR3 loop reads CASSPAGDWNTEAFF. The CDR3 nucleotides are TGTGCCAGCTCACCAGCAGGGGATTGGAACACTGAAGCTTTCTTT.